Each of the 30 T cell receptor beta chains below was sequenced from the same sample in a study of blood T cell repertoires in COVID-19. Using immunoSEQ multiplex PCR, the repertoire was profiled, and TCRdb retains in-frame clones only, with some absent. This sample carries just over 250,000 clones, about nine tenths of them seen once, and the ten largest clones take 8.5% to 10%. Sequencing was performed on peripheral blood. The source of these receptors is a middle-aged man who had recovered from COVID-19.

CDR3 loop: CASSPGLSGTEAFF. Here the CDR3 DNA reads TGTGCCAGCAGCCCGGGACTCTCAGGGACTGAAGCTTTCTTT. The chain recombines TRBV7-9 with TRBJ1-1; TRBD1 is a possible D gene (5 bases). In germline, CDR1 is SEHNR, CDR2 FQNEAQ (reference sequence). V was cut by 5 bases and J by 5 bases, with 15 bases left in between. This CDR3 has 14 residues. Variable domain in full (rest from reference TRBV7-9 and TRBJ1-1): DTGVSQNPRHKITKRGQNVTFRCDPISEHNRLYWYRQTLGQGPEFLTYFQNEAQLEKSRLLSDRFSAERPKGSFSTLEIQRTEQGDSAMYLCASSPGLSGTEAFFGQGTRLTVV.

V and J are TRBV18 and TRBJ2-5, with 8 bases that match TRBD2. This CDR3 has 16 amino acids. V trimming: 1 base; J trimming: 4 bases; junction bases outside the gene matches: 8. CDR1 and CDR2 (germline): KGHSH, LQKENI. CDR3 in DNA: TGTGCCAGCTCACCACGTCCAGCGGGAGCGGGAGAGACCCAGTACTTC. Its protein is CASSPRPAGAGETQYF.

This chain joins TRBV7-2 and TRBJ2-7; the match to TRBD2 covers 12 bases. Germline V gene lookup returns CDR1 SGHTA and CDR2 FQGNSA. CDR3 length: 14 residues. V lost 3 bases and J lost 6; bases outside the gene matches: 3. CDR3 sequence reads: CASSFQTSGSEQYF. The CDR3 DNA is TGTGCCAGCAGCTTCCAGACTAGCGGGAGCGAGCAGTACTTC.

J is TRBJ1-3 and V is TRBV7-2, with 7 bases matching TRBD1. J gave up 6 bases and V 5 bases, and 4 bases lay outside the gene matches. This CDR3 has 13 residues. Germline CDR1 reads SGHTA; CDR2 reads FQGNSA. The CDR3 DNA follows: TGTGCCAGCAGCGAACAGGGGAAAAACACCATATATTTT. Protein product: CASSEQGKNTIYF.

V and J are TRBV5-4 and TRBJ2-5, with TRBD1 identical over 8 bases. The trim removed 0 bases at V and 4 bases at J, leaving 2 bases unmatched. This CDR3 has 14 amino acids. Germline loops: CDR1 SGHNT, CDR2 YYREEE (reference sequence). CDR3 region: CASSLGQGRETQYF. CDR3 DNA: TGTGCCAGCAGCTTGGGACAGGGGCGAGAGACCCAGTACTTC.

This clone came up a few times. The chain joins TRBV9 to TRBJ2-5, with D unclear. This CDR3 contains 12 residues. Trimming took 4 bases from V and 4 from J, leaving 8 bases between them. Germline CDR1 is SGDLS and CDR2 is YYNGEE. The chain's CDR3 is CASSSPSETQYF. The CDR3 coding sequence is TGTGCCAGCAGCTCCCCTTCAGAGACCCAGTACTTC.

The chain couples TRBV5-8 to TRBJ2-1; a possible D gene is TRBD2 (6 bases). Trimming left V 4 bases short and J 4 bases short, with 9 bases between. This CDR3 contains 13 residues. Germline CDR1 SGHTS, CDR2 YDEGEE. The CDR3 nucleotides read TGTGCCAGCAGCGGCGGGGCATACAATGAGCAGTTCTTC. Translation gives CASSGGAYNEQFF.

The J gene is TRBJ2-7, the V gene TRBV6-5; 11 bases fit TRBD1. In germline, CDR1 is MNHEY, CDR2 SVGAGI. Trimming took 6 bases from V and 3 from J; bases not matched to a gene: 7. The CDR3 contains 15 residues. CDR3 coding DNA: TGTGCCAGCAGCCCAGGACAGGGGGCCCTCTACGAGCAGTACTTC. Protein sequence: CASSPGQGALYEQYF.

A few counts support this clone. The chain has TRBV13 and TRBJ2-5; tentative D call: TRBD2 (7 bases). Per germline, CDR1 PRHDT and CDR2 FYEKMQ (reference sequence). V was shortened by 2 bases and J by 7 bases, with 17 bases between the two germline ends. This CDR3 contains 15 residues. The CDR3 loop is CASSLRRGTTGTQYF. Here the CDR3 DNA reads TGTGCCAGCAGCTTACGGCGGGGGACGACAGGGACCCAGTACTTC. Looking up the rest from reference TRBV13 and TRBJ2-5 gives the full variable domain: AAGVIQSPRHLIKEKRETATLKCYPIPRHDTVYWYQQGPGQDPQFLISFYEKMQSDKGSIPDRFSAQQFSDYHSELNMSSLELGDSALYFCASSLRRGTTGTQYFGPGTRLLVL.

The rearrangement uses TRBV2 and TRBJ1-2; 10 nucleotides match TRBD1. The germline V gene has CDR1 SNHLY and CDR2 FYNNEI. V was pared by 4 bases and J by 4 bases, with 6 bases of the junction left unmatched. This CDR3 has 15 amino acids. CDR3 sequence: CASSAGTGALYGYTF. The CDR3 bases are TGTGCCAGCAGTGCCGGGACAGGGGCCCTCTATGGCTACACCTTC.

The CDR3 here is CASSSHQGVGTEAFF. The CDR3 DNA sequence: TGTGCCAGCAGCTCACATCAGGGGGTCGGCACTGAAGCTTTCTTT. V usage is TRBV7-2 and J usage is TRBJ1-1; 7 bases fit TRBD1. Germline V lookup: CDR1 SGHTA, CDR2 FQGNSA. V shed 4 bases and J 4 bases; nucleotides not matched to a gene: 9. The CDR3 sequence is 15 residues long.

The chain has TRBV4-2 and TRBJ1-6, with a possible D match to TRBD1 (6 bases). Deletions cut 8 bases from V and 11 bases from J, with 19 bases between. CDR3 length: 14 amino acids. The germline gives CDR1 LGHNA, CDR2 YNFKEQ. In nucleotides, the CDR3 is TGTGCCAGCTCCAGGGACACGAGGGGGACACCCCTCCACTTT. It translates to CASSRDTRGTPLHF.

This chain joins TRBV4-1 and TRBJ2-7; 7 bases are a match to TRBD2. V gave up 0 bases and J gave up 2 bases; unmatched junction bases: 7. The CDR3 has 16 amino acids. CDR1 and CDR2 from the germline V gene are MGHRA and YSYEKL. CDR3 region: CASSQEWGGSAYEQYF. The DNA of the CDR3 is TGCGCCAGCAGCCAAGAATGGGGAGGGAGTGCCTACGAGCAGTACTTC.

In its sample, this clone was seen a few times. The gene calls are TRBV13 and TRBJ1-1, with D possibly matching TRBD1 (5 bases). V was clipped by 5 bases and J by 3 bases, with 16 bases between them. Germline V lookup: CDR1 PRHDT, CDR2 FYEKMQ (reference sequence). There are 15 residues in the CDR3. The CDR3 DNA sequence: TGTGCCAGCAGCCCTTTGGGGGGGGGATACACTGAAGCTTTCTTT. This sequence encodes CASSPLGGGYTEAFF.

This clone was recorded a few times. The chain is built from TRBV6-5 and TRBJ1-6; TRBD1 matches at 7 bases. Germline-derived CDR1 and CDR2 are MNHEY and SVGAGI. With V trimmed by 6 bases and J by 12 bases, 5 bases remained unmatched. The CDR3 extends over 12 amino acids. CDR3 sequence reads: CASSQGGRPLHF. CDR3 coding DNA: TGTGCCAGCAGCCAGGGGGGAAGACCCCTCCACTTT.

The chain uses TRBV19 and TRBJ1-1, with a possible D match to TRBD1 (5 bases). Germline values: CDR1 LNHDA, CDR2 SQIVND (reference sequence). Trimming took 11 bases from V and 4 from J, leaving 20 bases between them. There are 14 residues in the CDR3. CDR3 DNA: TGTGCCTCCAAAGCTCTAGGGGATGGCACTGAAGCTTTCTTT. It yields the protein CASKALGDGTEAFF.

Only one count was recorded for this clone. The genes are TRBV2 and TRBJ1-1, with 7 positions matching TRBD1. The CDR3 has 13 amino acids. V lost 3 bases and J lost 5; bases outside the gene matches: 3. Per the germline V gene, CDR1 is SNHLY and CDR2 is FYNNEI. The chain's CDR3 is CASSDRTGTEAFF. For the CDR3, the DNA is TGTGCCAGCAGTGACCGGACAGGTACTGAAGCTTTCTTT.

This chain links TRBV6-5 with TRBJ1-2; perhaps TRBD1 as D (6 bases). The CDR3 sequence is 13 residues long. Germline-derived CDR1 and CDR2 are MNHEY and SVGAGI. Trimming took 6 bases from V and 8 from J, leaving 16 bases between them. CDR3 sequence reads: CASRKPGERGYTF. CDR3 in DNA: TGTGCCAGCAGGAAACCAGGGGAGAGGGGCTACACCTTC.

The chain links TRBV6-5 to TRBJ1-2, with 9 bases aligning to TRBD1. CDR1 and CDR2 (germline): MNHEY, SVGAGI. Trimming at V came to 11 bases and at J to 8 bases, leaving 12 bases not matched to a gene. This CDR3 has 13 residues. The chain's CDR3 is CASVRDRAYGYTF. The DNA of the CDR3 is TGTGCCTCAGTGCGGGACAGGGCGTACGGCTACACCTTC.

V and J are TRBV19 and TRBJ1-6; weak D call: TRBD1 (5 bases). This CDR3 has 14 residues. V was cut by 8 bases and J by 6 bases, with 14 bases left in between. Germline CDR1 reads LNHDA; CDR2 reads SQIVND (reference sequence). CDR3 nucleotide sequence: TGTGCCAGTGGGACTCGGGAACCTAATTCACCCCTCCACTTT. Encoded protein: CASGTREPNSPLHF.

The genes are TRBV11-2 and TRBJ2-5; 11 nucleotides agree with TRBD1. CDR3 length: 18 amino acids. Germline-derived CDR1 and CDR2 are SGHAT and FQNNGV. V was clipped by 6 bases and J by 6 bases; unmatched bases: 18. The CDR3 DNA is TGTGCCAGCAGTTCACCGACGAGAGGACAGGGGGCCGCGAAGACCCAGTACTTC. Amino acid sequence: CASSSPTRGQGAAKTQYF.

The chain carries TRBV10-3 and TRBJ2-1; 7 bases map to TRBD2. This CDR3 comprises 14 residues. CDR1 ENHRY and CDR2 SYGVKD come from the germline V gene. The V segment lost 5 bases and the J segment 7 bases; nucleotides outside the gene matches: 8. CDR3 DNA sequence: TGTGCCATCAGTCGGGAGACCGGGGGGAATGAGCAGTTCTTC. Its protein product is CAISRETGGNEQFF.

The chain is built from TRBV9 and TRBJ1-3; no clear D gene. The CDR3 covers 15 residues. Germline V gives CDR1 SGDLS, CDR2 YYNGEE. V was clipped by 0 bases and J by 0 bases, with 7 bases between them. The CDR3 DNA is TGTGCCAGCAGCGTAGGGAGTACCTCTGGAAACACCATATATTTT. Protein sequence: CASSVGSTSGNTIYF. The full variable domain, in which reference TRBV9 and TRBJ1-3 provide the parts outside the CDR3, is DSGVTQTPKHLITATGQRVTLRCSPRSGDLSVYWYQQSLDQGLQFLIQYYNGEERAKGNILERFSAQQFPDLHSELNLSSLELGDSALYFCASSVGSTSGNTIYFGEGSWLTVV.

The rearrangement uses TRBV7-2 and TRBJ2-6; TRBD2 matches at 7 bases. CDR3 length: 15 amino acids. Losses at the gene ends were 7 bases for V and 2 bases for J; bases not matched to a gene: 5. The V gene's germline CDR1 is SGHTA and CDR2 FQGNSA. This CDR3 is CASTPLAAGANVLTF. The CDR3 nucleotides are TGTGCCAGCACCCCCCTAGCGGCTGGGGCCAACGTCCTGACTTTC.

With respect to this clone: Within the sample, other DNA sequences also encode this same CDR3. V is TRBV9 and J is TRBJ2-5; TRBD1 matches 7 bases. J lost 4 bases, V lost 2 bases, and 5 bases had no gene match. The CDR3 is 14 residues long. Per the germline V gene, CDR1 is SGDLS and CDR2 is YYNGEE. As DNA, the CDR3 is TGTGCCAGCAGCGTGCTAGCAGGGGGAGAGACCCAGTACTTC. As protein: CASSVLAGGETQYF. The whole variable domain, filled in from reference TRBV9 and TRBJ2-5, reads DSGVTQTPKHLITATGQRVTLRCSPRSGDLSVYWYQQSLDQGLQFLIQYYNGEERAKGNILERFSAQQFPDLHSELNLSSLELGDSALYFCASSVLAGGETQYFGPGTRLLVL.

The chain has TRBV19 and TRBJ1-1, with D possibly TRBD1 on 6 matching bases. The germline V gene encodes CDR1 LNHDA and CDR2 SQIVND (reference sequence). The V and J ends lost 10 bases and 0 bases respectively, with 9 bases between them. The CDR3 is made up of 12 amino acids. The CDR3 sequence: CATRDMNTEAFF. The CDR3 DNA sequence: TGTGCCACGAGGGACATGAACACTGAAGCTTTCTTT.

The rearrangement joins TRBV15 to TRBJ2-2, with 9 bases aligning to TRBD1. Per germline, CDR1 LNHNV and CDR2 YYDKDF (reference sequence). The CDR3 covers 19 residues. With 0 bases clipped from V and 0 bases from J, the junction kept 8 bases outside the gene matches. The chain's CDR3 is CATSRDVWDRATNTGELFF. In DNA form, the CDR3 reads TGTGCCACCAGCAGAGATGTTTGGGACAGGGCAACGAACACCGGGGAGCTGTTTTTT.

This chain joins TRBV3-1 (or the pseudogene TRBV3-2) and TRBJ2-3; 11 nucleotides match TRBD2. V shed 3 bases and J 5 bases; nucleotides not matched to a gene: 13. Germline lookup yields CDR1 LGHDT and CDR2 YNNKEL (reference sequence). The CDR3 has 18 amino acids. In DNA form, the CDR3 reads TGTGCCAGCAGCCAGACGATGCTCTCTAGCGGGGGGAGAGATACGCAGTATTTT. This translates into CASSQTMLSSGGRDTQYF.

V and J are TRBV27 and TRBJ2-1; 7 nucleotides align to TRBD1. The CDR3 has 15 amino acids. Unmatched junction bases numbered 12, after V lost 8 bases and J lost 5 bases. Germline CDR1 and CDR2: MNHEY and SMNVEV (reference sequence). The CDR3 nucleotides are TGTGCCAGCCGGACAGGACTTACCTTTCACAATGAGCAGTTCTTC. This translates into CASRTGLTFHNEQFF.

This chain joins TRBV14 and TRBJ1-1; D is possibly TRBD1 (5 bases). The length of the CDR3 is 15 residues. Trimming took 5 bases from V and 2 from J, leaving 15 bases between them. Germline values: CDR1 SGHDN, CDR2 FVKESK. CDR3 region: CASSTPLGGNTEAFF. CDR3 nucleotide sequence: TGTGCCAGCAGCACCCCCTTGGGGGGTAACACTGAAGCTTTCTTT.